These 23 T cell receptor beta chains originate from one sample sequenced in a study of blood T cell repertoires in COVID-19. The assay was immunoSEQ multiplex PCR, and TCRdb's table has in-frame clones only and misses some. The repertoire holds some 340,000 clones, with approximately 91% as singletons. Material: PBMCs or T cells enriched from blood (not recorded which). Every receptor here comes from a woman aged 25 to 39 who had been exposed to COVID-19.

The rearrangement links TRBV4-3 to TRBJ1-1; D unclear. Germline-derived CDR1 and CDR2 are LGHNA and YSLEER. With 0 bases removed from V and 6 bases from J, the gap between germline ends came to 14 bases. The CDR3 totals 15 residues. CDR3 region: CASSQDPSLGAEAFF. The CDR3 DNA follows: TGCGCCAGCAGCCAAGATCCCTCCCTCGGGGCTGAAGCTTTCTTT.

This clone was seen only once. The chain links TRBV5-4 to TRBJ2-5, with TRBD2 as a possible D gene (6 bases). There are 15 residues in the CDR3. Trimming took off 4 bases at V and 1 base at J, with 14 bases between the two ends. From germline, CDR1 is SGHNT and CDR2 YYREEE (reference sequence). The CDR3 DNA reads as TGTGCCAGCAGCGTTACTAGCCAACTCCAAGAGACCCAGTACTTC. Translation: CASSVTSQLQETQYF. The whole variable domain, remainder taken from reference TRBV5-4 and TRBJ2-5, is ETGVTQSPTHLIKTRGQQVTLRCSSQSGHNTVSWYQQALGQGPQFIFQYYREEENGRGNFPPRFSGLQFPNYSSELNVNALELDDSALYLCASSVTSQLQETQYFGPGTRLLVL.

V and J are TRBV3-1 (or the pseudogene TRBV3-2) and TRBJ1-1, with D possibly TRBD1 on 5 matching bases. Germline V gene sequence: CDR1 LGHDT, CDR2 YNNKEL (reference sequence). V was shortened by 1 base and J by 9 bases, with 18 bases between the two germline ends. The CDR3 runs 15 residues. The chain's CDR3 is CASSQAYYQGGQAFF. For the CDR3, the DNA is TGTGCCAGCAGCCAAGCCTATTATCAGGGTGGACAAGCTTTCTTT.

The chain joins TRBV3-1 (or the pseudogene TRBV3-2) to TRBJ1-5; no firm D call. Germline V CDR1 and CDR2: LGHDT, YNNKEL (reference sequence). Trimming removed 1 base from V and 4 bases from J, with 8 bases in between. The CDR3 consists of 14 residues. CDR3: CASSQGTVNQPQHF. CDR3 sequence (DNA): TGTGCCAGCAGCCAAGGGACTGTGAATCAGCCCCAGCATTTT.

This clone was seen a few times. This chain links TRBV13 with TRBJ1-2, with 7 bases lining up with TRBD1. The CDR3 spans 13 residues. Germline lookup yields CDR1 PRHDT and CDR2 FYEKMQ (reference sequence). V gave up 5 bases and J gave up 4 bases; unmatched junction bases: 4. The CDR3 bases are TGTGCCAGCAGCGCCGACAGGGCCTATGGCTACACCTTC. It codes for CASSADRAYGYTF.

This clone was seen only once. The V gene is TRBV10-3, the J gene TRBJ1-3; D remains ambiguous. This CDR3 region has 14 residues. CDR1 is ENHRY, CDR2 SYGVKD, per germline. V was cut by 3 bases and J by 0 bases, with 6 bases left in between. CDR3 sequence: CAISDPRSGNTIYF. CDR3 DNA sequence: TGTGCCATCAGTGACCCGCGCTCTGGAAACACCATATATTTT.

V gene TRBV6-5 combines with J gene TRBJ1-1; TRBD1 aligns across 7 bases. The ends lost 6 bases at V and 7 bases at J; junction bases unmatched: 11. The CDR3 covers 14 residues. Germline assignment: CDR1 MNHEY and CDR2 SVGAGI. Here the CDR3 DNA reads TGTGCCAGCAGGGTGGGACAGCGAAGGGTTGAAGCTTTCTTT. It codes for CASRVGQRRVEAFF.

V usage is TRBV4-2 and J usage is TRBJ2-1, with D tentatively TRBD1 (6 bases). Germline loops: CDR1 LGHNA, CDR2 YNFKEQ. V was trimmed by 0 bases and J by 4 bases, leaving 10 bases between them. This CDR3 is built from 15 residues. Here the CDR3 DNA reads TGTGCCAGCAGCCAAGACCAGGGGATTTACAATGAGCAGTTCTTC. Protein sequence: CASSQDQGIYNEQFF.

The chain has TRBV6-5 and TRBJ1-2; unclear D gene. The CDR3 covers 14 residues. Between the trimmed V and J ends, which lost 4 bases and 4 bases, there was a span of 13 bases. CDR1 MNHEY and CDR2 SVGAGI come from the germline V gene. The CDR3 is CASSLVGPSYGYTF. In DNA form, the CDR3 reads TGTGCCAGCAGTTTGGTCGGTCCTTCCTATGGCTACACCTTC.

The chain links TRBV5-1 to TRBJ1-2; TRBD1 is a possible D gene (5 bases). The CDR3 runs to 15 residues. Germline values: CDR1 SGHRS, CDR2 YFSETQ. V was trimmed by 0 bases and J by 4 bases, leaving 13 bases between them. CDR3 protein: CASSLVGATVYGYTF. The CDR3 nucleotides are TGCGCCAGCAGCTTGGTTGGGGCAACCGTCTATGGCTACACCTTC.

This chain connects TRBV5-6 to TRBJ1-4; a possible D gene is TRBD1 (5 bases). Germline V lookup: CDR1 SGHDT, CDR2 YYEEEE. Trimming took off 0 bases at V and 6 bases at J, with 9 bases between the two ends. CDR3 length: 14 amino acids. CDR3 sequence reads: CASSLGPGDEKLFF. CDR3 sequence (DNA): TGTGCCAGCAGCTTGGGGCCGGGGGATGAAAAACTGTTTTTT.

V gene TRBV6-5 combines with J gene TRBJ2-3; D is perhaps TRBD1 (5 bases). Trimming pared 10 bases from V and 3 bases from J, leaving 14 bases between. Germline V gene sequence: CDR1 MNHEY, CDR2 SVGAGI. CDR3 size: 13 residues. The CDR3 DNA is TGTGCCACCGTCAGGGTGGGTACAGATACGCAGTATTTT. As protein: CATVRVGTDTQYF.

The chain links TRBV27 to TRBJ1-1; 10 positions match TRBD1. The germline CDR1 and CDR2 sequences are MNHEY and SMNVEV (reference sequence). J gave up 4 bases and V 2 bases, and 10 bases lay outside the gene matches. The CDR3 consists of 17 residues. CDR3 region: CASSLTQLRTGGTEAFF. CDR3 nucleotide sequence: TGTGCCAGCAGTTTAACCCAACTCCGGACAGGGGGCACTGAAGCTTTCTTT.

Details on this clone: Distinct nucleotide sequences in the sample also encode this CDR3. The CDR3 region is CASSIRDSNQPQHF. CDR3 in DNA: TGTGCCAGTAGTATCCGGGATAGCAATCAGCCCCAGCATTTT. The chain uses TRBV19 and TRBJ1-5; D is unclear. V shed 3 bases and J shed 0 bases, with 6 bases lying between them. This CDR3 is 14 amino acids long. CDR1 is LNHDA, CDR2 SQIVND, per germline (reference sequence).

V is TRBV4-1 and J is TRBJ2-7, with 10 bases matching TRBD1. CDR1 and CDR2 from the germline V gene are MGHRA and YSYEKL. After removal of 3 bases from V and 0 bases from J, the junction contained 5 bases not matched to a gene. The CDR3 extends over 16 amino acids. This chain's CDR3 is CASSQSGTGASYEQYF. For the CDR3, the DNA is TGCGCCAGCAGCCAGAGTGGGACAGGGGCCTCCTACGAGCAGTACTTC.

The CDR3 sequence: CASSLGREAFF. CDR3 bases: TGTGCCAGCAGTCTGGGCCGGGAAGCTTTCTTT. The chain employs TRBV16 and TRBJ1-1; D is ambiguous. CDR1 KGHSY and CDR2 FQNENV come from the germline V gene. This CDR3 is 11 amino acids long. The V end lost 6 bases, the J end lost 8 bases, and 10 bases lay between the germline ends.

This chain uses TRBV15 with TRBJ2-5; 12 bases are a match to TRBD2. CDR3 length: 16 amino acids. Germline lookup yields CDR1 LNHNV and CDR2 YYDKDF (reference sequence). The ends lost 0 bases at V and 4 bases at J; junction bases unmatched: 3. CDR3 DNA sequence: TGTGCCACCAGCAGAGACCCGACTAGCGGGGGAGAGACCCAGTACTTC. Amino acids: CATSRDPTSGGETQYF.

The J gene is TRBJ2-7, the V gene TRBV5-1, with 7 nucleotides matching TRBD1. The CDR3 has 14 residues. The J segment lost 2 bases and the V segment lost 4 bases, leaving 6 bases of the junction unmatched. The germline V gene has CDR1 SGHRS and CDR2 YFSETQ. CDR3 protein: CASSPLTGTYEQYF. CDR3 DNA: TGCGCCAGCAGCCCATTGACAGGGACCTACGAGCAGTACTTC.

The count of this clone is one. The CDR3 DNA sequence: TGTGCCAGCAGCGTAGTAACTGGCAGGGTGATGAACACTGAAGCTTTCTTT. This encodes CASSVVTGRVMNTEAFF. The chain carries TRBV9 and TRBJ1-1, with D perhaps matching TRBD1 (5 bases). Germline V gene data show CDR1 as SGDLS and CDR2 as YYNGEE. The CDR3 is 17 residues long. Trimming stripped 0 bases from V and 0 bases from J, with 15 bases between.

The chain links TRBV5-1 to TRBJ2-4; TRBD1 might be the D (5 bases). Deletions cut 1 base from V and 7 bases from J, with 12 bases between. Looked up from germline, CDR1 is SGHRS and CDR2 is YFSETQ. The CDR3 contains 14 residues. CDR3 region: CASSLSIQVNIQYF. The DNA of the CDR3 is TGCGCCAGCAGCTTGTCGATACAGGTGAACATTCAGTACTTC. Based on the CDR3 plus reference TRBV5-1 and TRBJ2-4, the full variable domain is KAGVTQTPRYLIKTRGQQVTLSCSPISGHRSVSWYQQTPGQGLQFLFEYFSETQRNKGNFPGRFSGRQFSNSRSEMNVSTLELGDSALYLCASSLSIQVNIQYFGAGTRLSVL.

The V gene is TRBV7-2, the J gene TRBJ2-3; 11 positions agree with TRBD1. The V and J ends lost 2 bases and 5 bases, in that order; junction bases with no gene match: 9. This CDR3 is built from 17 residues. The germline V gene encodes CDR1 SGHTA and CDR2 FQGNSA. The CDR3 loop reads CASSLNPLDRGLDTQYF. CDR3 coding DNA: TGTGCCAGCAGCTTAAACCCCCTGGACAGGGGGCTAGATACGCAGTATTTT.

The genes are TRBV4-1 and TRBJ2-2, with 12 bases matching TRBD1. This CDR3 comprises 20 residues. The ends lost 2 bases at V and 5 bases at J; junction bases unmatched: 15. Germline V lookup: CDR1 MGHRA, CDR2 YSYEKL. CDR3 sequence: CASSQRTFGTGGVRTGELFF. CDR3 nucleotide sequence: TGCGCCAGCAGCCAACGGACGTTTGGGACAGGGGGCGTGAGGACCGGGGAGCTGTTTTTT.

CDR3 protein: CASRSEGAPYEQYF. The CDR3 region has the DNA TGCGCCAGCAGGAGCGAAGGGGCTCCCTACGAGCAGTACTTC. The chain has TRBV5-1 and TRBJ2-7, with a tentative D call TRBD1 (5 bases). The germline V and J ends were trimmed by 5 bases and 2 bases, with 14 bases remaining between them. This CDR3 contains 14 residues. Germline CDR1 reads SGHRS; CDR2 reads YFSETQ. The full variable domain, with the rest looked up from reference TRBV5-1 and TRBJ2-7, is KAGVTQTPRYLIKTRGQQVTLSCSPISGHRSVSWYQQTPGQGLQFLFEYFSETQRNKGNFPGRFSGRQFSNSRSEMNVSTLELGDSALYLCASRSEGAPYEQYFGPGTRLTVT.